This T cell receptor (beta chain) was obtained from a study of memory CD4+ T cells and cytomegalovirus serostatus. Germline V gene lookup returns CDR1 SEHNR and CDR2 FQNEAQ (reference sequence). V was pared by 5 bases and J by 3 bases, with 21 bases between. There are 17 residues in the CDR3. Measured with immunoSEQ multiplex PCR; TCRdb has only the in-frame clones, and not every one. The top ten hold about 0.95% of the sample, which has some 59,000 clones, 82% seen once. Sample share makes this clone medium-sized. The sort gate was single viable CD3+CD4+CD8-CD45RO+ cells for memory CD4+ T cells. This TCR was recovered from an adult in good health and CMV-seronegative. Sequenced input: memory CD4+ T cells from blood. The V and J genes are TRBV7-9 and TRBJ2-3; a possible D gene is TRBD1 (6 bases). This CDR3 reads CASSPGGGRGRTDTQYF. CDR3 nucleotides: TGTGCCAGCAGCCCCGGTGGGGGCAGGGGTAGGACAGATACGCAGTATTTT.